Each of the 21 T cell receptor beta chains below was sequenced from the same sample in a study of memory CD4+ T cells and cytomegalovirus serostatus. Profiled with immunoSEQ multiplex PCR; TCRdb holds only in-frame clones, not every one. The sample has about 41,000 clones; 76% are singletons. Single viable CD3+CD4+CD8-CD45RO+ cells were sorted as the memory CD4+ T cells. The sequencing input was memory CD4+ T cells from blood. The receptor set was obtained from an adult in good health and CMV-seronegative.

The genes are TRBV4-1 and TRBJ2-6; D unresolved. V lost 3 bases, J lost 0 bases, and 12 bases lay in between. This CDR3 comprises 17 residues. Germline V gene data show CDR1 as MGHRA and CDR2 as YSYEKL. CDR3 DNA sequence: TGCGCCAGCAGCCAGACCCCCGATTCCTCTGGGGCCAACGTCCTGACTTTC. Translating gives CASSQTPDSSGANVLTF.

The rearrangement links TRBV2 to TRBJ1-2; 7 nucleotides match TRBD1. The CDR3 has 14 amino acids. V was clipped by 3 bases and J by 8 bases; unmatched bases: 9. Germline-derived CDR1 and CDR2 are SNHLY and FYNNEI. The CDR3 sequence is CASSEEGAGSGYTF. The CDR3 DNA reads as TGTGCCAGCAGTGAGGAGGGGGCGGGAAGCGGCTACACCTTC. The whole variable domain, filled in from reference TRBV2 and TRBJ1-2, reads EPEVTQTPSHQVTQMGQEVILRCVPISNHLYFYWYRQILGQKVEFLVSFYNNEISEKSEIFDDQFSVERPDGSNFTLKIRSTKLEDSAMYFCASSEEGAGSGYTFGSGTRLTVV.

J is TRBJ2-5 and V is TRBV5-1; D unresolved. V was clipped by 4 bases and J by 4 bases, with 8 bases between them. There are 12 residues in the CDR3. Germline values: CDR1 SGHRS, CDR2 YFSETQ. The CDR3 bases are TGCGCCAGCAGCGCCCACTCAGAGACCCAGTACTTC. This gives the protein CASSAHSETQYF.

The chain is built from TRBV2 and TRBJ1-2, with a tentative D call TRBD1 (6 bases). This CDR3 contains 16 residues. Germline V gene data show CDR1 as SNHLY and CDR2 as FYNNEI. The germline V and J ends were trimmed by 4 bases and 8 bases, with 23 bases remaining between them. CDR3 bases: TGTGCCAGCAGTGGAGTCAGGGGATTTAGGGAAAGAGGCTACACCTTC. Protein sequence: CASSGVRGFRERGYTF.

This sequence joins TRBV7-9 and TRBJ1-1; a possible D gene is TRBD1 (5 bases). CDR3 size: 14 residues. Between the trimmed V and J ends, which lost 4 bases and 6 bases, there was a span of 15 bases. Germline CDR1 and CDR2: SEHNR and FQNEAQ (reference sequence). CDR3 DNA sequence: TGTGCCAGCAGCTGGGGCAGGGAGGTCCCTGAAGCTTTCTTT. As protein: CASSWGREVPEAFF. Filled out from reference TRBV7-9 and TRBJ1-1, the complete variable domain reads DTGVSQNPRHKITKRGQNVTFRCDPISEHNRLYWYRQTLGQGPEFLTYFQNEAQLEKSRLLSDRFSAERPKGSFSTLEIQRTEQGDSAMYLCASSWGREVPEAFFGQGTRLTVV.

The gene calls are TRBV5-1 and TRBJ1-1; D call uncertain. CDR3 length: 15 amino acids. The germline gives CDR1 SGHRS, CDR2 YFSETQ. V lost 3 bases, J lost 1 base, and 13 bases lay in between. The CDR3 loop reads CASSSTSGPNTEAFF. In nucleotides, the CDR3 is TGCGCCAGCAGCTCCACCTCCGGCCCGAACACTGAAGCTTTCTTT.

The chain combines TRBV15 with TRBJ2-6; a weak D match, TRBD2 (7 bases). The V end was cut by 0 bases, the J end by 3 bases, with 12 bases between. This CDR3 comprises 17 residues. Germline loops: CDR1 LNHNV, CDR2 YYDKDF (reference sequence). The CDR3 protein is CATSRDAGAGGANVLTF. The CDR3 DNA sequence: TGTGCCACCAGCAGAGATGCGGGGGCGGGTGGGGCCAACGTCCTGACTTTC.

The sample holds many counts of this clone. This rearrangement joins TRBV6-4 to TRBJ1-5, with D possibly being TRBD1 (6 bases). Germline V gene lookup returns CDR1 MRHNA and CDR2 SNTAGT. The length of the CDR3 is 14 residues. V lost 2 bases and J 4 bases, leaving 9 bases between the germline ends. CDR3 protein: CASSDGRGNQPQHF. The CDR3 coding sequence is TGTGCCAGCAGTGACGGCAGGGGTAATCAGCCCCAGCATTTT.

The CDR3 spells CASSLVSRPGGTDTQYF. Here the CDR3 DNA reads TGTGCCAGCAGTTTAGTGTCGCGGCCAGGGGGCACAGATACGCAGTATTTT. This chain joins TRBV27 and TRBJ2-3, with D possibly TRBD1 on 6 matching bases. There are 17 residues in the CDR3. V lost 2 bases and J 1 base, leaving 16 bases between the germline ends. In germline, CDR1 is MNHEY, CDR2 SMNVEV (reference sequence).

The V gene is TRBV11-2, the J gene TRBJ1-1; no clear D. Germline lookup yields CDR1 SGHAT and CDR2 FQNNGV. Trimming removed 6 bases from V and 4 bases from J, with 9 bases in between. The CDR3 has 12 amino acids. For the CDR3, the DNA is TGTGCCAGCAGGCGGGGTGGCACTGAAGCTTTCTTT. As protein: CASRRGGTEAFF. Together with reference TRBV11-2 and TRBJ1-1, the CDR3 gives the full variable domain: EAGVAQSPRYKIIEKRQSVAFWCNPISGHATLYWYQQILGQGPKLLIQFQNNGVVDDSQLPKDRFSAERLKGVDSTLKIQPAKLEDSAVYLCASRRGGTEAFFGQGTRLTVV.

This clone was counted between two and nine times. The CDR3 here is CASSLRRTENYGYTF. The CDR3 DNA reads as TGTGCCAGCTCCCTACGGAGGACTGAAAACTATGGCTACACCTTC. This chain links TRBV6-5 with TRBJ1-2; D gene unclear. V was pared by 8 bases and J by 2 bases, with 18 bases between. The germline gives CDR1 MNHEY, CDR2 SVGAGI. The CDR3 is made up of 15 amino acids.

The chain joins TRBV19 to TRBJ1-2, with unresolved D. The CDR3 runs 16 residues. Trimming removed 3 bases at V and 4 bases at J, with 18 bases between. Germline CDR1 is LNHDA and CDR2 is SQIVND (reference sequence). The CDR3: CASSIEQAGVGYGYTF. For the CDR3, the DNA is TGTGCCAGTAGTATCGAACAAGCGGGCGTAGGCTATGGCTACACCTTC.

J is TRBJ2-1 and V is TRBV28; D gene ambiguous. The CDR3 is 11 amino acids. CDR1 is MDHEN, CDR2 SYDVKM, per germline. Trimming removed 4 bases at V and 5 bases at J, with 3 bases between. The CDR3: CASSSDNEQFF. The CDR3 coding sequence is TGTGCCAGCAGTTCCGACAATGAGCAGTTCTTC.

The chain uses TRBV14 and TRBJ1-1, with a tentative D call TRBD1 (5 bases). V was clipped by 1 base and J by 0 bases, with 9 bases between them. The CDR3 covers 15 residues. CDR1 and CDR2 (germline): SGHDN, FVKESK. The CDR3 region has the DNA TGTGCCAGCAGCCAAGTTTGGGGCCTGAACACTGAAGCTTTCTTT. Translated: CASSQVWGLNTEAFF.

J is TRBJ2-3 and V is TRBV10-3, with TRBD1 matching 8 bases. The germline V gene encodes CDR1 ENHRY and CDR2 SYGVKD. J gave up 4 bases and V 2 bases, and 5 bases lay outside the gene matches. The CDR3 has 15 amino acids. CDR3 nucleotides: TGTGCCATCAGTGAGCGCAGGGGGCAGGCAGATACGCAGTATTTT. It yields the protein CAISERRGQADTQYF.

J is TRBJ2-5 and V is TRBV30, with 9 nucleotides matching TRBD1. CDR3 length: 12 residues. Germline V gene lookup returns CDR1 GTSNPN and CDR2 SVGIG (reference sequence). Losses at the gene ends were 3 bases for V and 9 bases for J; bases not matched to a gene: 5. This CDR3 is CAWSPGQGSQYF. Written as DNA, the CDR3 is TGTGCCTGGAGCCCGGGACAGGGATCCCAGTACTTC.

The J gene is TRBJ2-5, the V gene TRBV19; D is tentatively TRBD1 or TRBD2 (5 bases each). Trimming shortened V by 3 bases and J by 2 bases, and 13 bases separated the two germline ends. CDR1 and CDR2 (germline): LNHDA, SQIVND (reference sequence). This CDR3 has 15 amino acids. As DNA, the CDR3 is TGTGCCAGTAGTATGAGGGGCGGGCCTCAAGAGACCCAGTACTTC. Translation: CASSMRGGPQETQYF.

This clone has only one observation. The V and J genes are TRBV4-2 and TRBJ2-2; TRBD1 matches at 7 bases. The CDR3 totals 17 residues. The V and J ends lost 3 bases and 3 bases, in that order; junction bases with no gene match: 10. CDR1 LGHNA and CDR2 YNFKEQ come from the germline V gene. CDR3 in amino acids: CASSQDPAQGYTGELFF. The CDR3 region has the DNA TGTGCCAGCAGCCAGGATCCGGCACAGGGGTACACCGGGGAGCTGTTTTTT.

The chain carries TRBV30 and TRBJ2-7, with 11 positions matching TRBD2. CDR1 is GTSNPN and CDR2 is SVGIG in the germline V gene (reference sequence). V lost 4 bases to trimming and J lost 3 bases; unmatched junction nucleotides: 5. This CDR3 has 14 amino acids. This CDR3 is CAWIPGTSGYEQYF. In nucleotides, the CDR3 is TGTGCCTGGATCCCCGGGACTAGCGGCTACGAGCAGTACTTC.

This chain uses TRBV28 with TRBJ2-7; 7 bases align to TRBD1. Losses at the gene ends were 5 bases for V and 6 bases for J; bases not matched to a gene: 10. This CDR3 is built from 14 residues. The germline V gene encodes CDR1 MDHEN and CDR2 SYDVKM. The CDR3 nucleotides are TGTGCCAGCAGTGACACCGGGACAGTGTTCGAGCAGTACTTC. Its translation: CASSDTGTVFEQYF.

V usage is TRBV5-6 and J usage is TRBJ2-2; D ambiguous. The CDR3 consists of 12 residues. Deletions cut 4 bases from V and 6 bases from J, with 7 bases between. The germline CDR1 and CDR2 sequences are SGHDT and YYEEEE. CDR3 DNA sequence: TGTGCCAGCAGCCCTCAGCCCGGGGAGCTGTTTTTT. Its translation is CASSPQPGELFF.